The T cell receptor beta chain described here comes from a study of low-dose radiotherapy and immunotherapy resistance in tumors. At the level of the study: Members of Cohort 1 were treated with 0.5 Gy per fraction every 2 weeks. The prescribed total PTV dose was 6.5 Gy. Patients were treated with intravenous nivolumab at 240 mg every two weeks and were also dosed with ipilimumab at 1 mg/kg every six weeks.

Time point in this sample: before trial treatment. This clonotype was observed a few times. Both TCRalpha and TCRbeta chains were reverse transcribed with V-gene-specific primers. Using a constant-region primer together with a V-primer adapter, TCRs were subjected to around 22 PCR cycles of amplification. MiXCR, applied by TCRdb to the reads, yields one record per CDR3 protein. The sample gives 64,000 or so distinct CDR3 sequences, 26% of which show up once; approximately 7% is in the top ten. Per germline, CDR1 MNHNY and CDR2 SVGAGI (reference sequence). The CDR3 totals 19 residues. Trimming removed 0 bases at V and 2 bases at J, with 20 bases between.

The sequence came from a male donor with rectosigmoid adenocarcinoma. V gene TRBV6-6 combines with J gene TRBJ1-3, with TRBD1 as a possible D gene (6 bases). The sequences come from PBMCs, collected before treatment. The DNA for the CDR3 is TGTGCCAGCAGTTACTCACCCCTTTCGGTTGGGGGCGCTGGAAACACCATATATTTT. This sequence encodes CASSYSPLSVGGAGNTIYF.